One and the same sample provided the 26 T cell receptor beta chains below, sequenced in a study of post-analysis software for immune sequencing data. General study points: TRBV segments more frequent in patients than in controls numbered roughly 5 and included TRBV5-6, TRBV5-1 and TRBV20-1.

cDNA libraries of TCR beta carried unique molecular identifiers. In TCRdb, the PCR reads were re-called with MiXCR into one record per CDR3 protein. The sample holds about 200,000 distinct CDR3 sequences, about 30% seen once. These TCRs' antigens remain unknown. Material for sequencing was blood. All receptors derive from a girl aged 2 to 17 with multiple sclerosis.

The rearrangement joins TRBV5-1 to TRBJ2-2, with TRBD1 as a possible D gene (5 bases). The V gene's germline CDR1 is SGHRS and CDR2 YFSETQ. The CDR3 totals 18 residues. Trimming stripped 1 base from V and 0 bases from J, with 16 bases between. The CDR3 is CASSLRGSGFANTGELFF. The CDR3 DNA is TGCGCCAGCAGCTTGAGGGGTTCTGGGTTCGCGAACACCGGGGAGCTGTTTTTT.

This clonotype occurred once. The genes are TRBV27 and TRBJ2-1, with 14 bases lining up with TRBD2. Trimming cost V 6 bases and J 9 bases; bases outside gene matches: 16. The germline gives CDR1 MNHEY, CDR2 SMNVEV (reference sequence). CDR3 length: 18 residues. This CDR3 is CASSLKTRLAGGPGEQFF. For the CDR3, the DNA is TGTGCCAGCAGCCTCAAAACCCGACTAGCGGGAGGGCCGGGTGAGCAGTTCTTC.

At least ten counts were recorded for this clonotype. This sequence joins TRBV4-1 and TRBJ1-5, with TRBD1 matching over 7 bases. With 3 bases clipped from V and 4 bases from J, the junction kept 9 bases outside the gene matches. CDR1 and CDR2 from the germline V gene are MGHRA and YSYEKL. The CDR3 runs to 16 residues. The DNA for the CDR3 is TGCGCCAGCAGCCAGGATCCGGGACAGAGAAATCAGCCCCAGCATTTT. This gives the protein CASSQDPGQRNQPQHF.

With regard to this clonotype: This may be a read error: a much more frequent sequence differs by one nucleotide. J is TRBJ2-7 and V is TRBV20-1, with a weak D call TRBD1 (5 bases). The germline V gene has CDR1 DFQATT and CDR2 SNEGSKA (reference sequence). This CDR3 is built from 13 residues. V was trimmed by 6 bases and J by 2 bases, leaving 14 bases between them. CDR3 bases: TGCAGTGCCGGAAGCAGGGAACCCTACGAGCAGTACTTC. Protein product: CSAGSREPYEQYF.

This clonotype appeared a few times. The CDR3 sequence is CSGQQGLNTEAFF. As DNA, the CDR3 is TGCAGTGGCCAACAGGGACTGAACACTGAAGCTTTCTTT. The rearrangement uses TRBV20-1 and TRBJ1-1, with a possible D match to TRBD1 (6 bases). This CDR3 spans 13 amino acids. CDR1 is DFQATT, CDR2 SNEGSKA, per germline (reference sequence). V gave up 7 bases and J gave up 0 bases, with 12 bases separating them.

The chain is built from TRBV7-2 and TRBJ2-2; 9 bases are a match to TRBD1. V dropped 5 bases and J dropped 5; count of bases not matched to a gene: 6. The germline V gene encodes CDR1 SGHTA and CDR2 FQGNSA. This CDR3 has 15 amino acids. CDR3 sequence (DNA): TGTGCCAGCAGCCGCCGGGGACAGGGAACCGGGGAGCTGTTTTTT. Its protein product is CASSRRGQGTGELFF.

This clonotype was seen only once. Possible read error: a much larger clone is one base away. The chain recombines TRBV5-1 with TRBJ1-2; D is uncertain. The V end lost 0 bases, the J end lost 1 base, and 13 bases lay between the germline ends. The CDR3 is 16 amino acids. Germline loops: CDR1 SGHRS, CDR2 YFSETQ. The CDR3 bases are TGCGCCAGCAGCTTGGGACCCCCCTGGGGTAACTATGGCTACACCTTC. Amino acids: CASSLGPPWGNYGYTF.

This clonotype was observed a handful of times. The chain uses TRBV14 and TRBJ1-2; D gene uncertain. The CDR3 loop spans 13 amino acids. Trimming removed 1 base from V and 4 bases from J, with 7 bases in between. The germline gives CDR1 SGHDN, CDR2 FVKESK. The CDR3 loop is CASSQGVSYGYTF. The CDR3 region has the DNA TGTGCCAGCAGCCAAGGGGTCAGCTATGGCTACACCTTC.

This clonotype has only a few counts. V and J are TRBV15 and TRBJ2-1, with a tentative D call TRBD2 (5 bases). The V end was cut by 5 bases, the J end by 4 bases, with 9 bases between. The CDR3 loop spans 13 amino acids. Germline assignment: CDR1 LNHNV and CDR2 YYDKDF (reference sequence). DNA of the CDR3: TGTGCCACCAGCGGGGAGTTGTACAATGAGCAGTTCTTC. Amino acids: CATSGELYNEQFF.

At least ten counts were recorded for this clonotype. The genes are TRBV28 and TRBJ2-7; TRBD1 agrees at 7 bases. The germline V gene has CDR1 MDHEN and CDR2 SYDVKM. The CDR3 is made up of 15 amino acids. V trimming: 2 bases; J trimming: 1 base; junction bases outside the gene matches: 5. The CDR3 here is CASSLGETGSYEQYF. The CDR3 bases are TGTGCCAGCAGTTTAGGGGAGACAGGGTCCTACGAGCAGTACTTC.

The table lists this clonotype with a few counts. V usage is TRBV20-1 and J usage is TRBJ2-7; 7 bases align to TRBD2. V dropped 1 base and J dropped 6; count of bases not matched to a gene: 15. Germline V gene sequence: CDR1 DFQATT, CDR2 SNEGSKA (reference sequence). There are 16 residues in the CDR3. Here the CDR3 reads CSARASSAAGEGEQYF. CDR3 nucleotide sequence: TGCAGTGCTAGAGCCTCATCAGCGGCGGGAGAGGGCGAGCAGTACTTC.

This clonotype was seen many times. The chain is built from TRBV27 and TRBJ2-7, with 7 bases identical to TRBD1. This CDR3 is 14 amino acids long. Germline V lookup: CDR1 MNHEY, CDR2 SMNVEV (reference sequence). V gave up 5 bases and J gave up 5 bases; unmatched junction bases: 9. In DNA form, the CDR3 reads TGTGCCAGCAGTCCCTTTCGACAGGGCGACGAGCAGTACTTC. Its protein is CASSPFRQGDEQYF.

This clonotype has a single count. The conserved phenylalanine or tryptophan is not found at the CDR3 terminus, so this likely reflects a read error. The rearrangement uses TRBV6-1 and TRBJ1-1, with 10 bases fitting TRBD1. Germline lookup yields CDR1 MNHNS and CDR2 SASEGT. V dropped 4 bases and J dropped 11; count of bases not matched to a gene: 10. The CDR3 extends over 14 amino acids. CDR3 nucleotide sequence: TGTGCCAGCAGTGCTCCGGACAGGGGGGACCTGGCTTTCTGT. Its translation: CASSAPDRGDLAFC.

This clonotype came up many times. V usage is TRBV7-9 and J usage is TRBJ2-7; maybe TRBD2 (6 bases). This CDR3 has 15 residues. Trimming left V 0 bases short and J 6 bases short, with 15 bases between. Per the germline V gene, CDR1 is SEHNR and CDR2 is FQNEAQ (reference sequence). The CDR3 is CASSLAAGGEGEQYF. CDR3 coding DNA: TGTGCCAGCAGCTTAGCCGCCGGGGGTGAAGGCGAGCAGTACTTC.

The chain has TRBV29-1 and TRBJ2-7; D is undetermined. V was clipped by 3 bases and J by 2 bases, with 17 bases between them. This CDR3 is 15 amino acids long. Germline loops: CDR1 SQVTM, CDR2 ANQGSEA. CDR3 in DNA: TGCAGCGTTGAGGGTTCTTGGGAAAATACCTACGAGCAGTACTTC. This sequence encodes CSVEGSWENTYEQYF.

The chain recombines TRBV20-1 with TRBJ1-4; no definite D call. Trimming removed 3 bases from V and 3 bases from J, with 8 bases in between. The CDR3 is 13 residues long. From germline, CDR1 is DFQATT and CDR2 SNEGSKA (reference sequence). The CDR3 coding sequence is TGCAGTGCTAGGACACAGTCTAATGAAAAACTGTTTTTT. It yields the protein CSARTQSNEKLFF.

The chain combines TRBV29-1 with TRBJ2-3; 10 bases map to TRBD2. CDR3 length equals 17 residues. Germline trimming cut 5 bases from V and 2 bases from J; bases unmatched to any gene: 13. Looked up from germline, CDR1 is SQVTM and CDR2 is ANQGSEA. CDR3 region: CSVFTRLAGNHTDTQYF. The CDR3 DNA is TGCAGCGTTTTTACTAGACTAGCGGGCAACCACACAGATACGCAGTATTTT.

This clonotype has at least ten counts. The chain couples TRBV11-2 to TRBJ2-5; tentative D call: TRBD2 (6 bases). Germline assignment: CDR1 SGHAT and CDR2 FQNNGV. CDR3 length: 15 amino acids. Trimming stripped 5 bases from V and 3 bases from J, with 16 bases between. The CDR3 spells CASSSPSGREETQYF. In DNA form, the CDR3 reads TGTGCCAGCAGCAGCCCTTCCGGGAGAGAAGAGACCCAGTACTTC.

As for this clonotype: Being one base from a much bigger clone, this may be a read error. The rearrangement uses TRBV6-6 and TRBJ2-7; weak D call: TRBD2 (5 bases). The V gene's germline CDR1 is MNHNY and CDR2 SVGAGI (reference sequence). The CDR3 length is 15 residues. Trimming took off 3 bases at V and 0 bases at J, with 12 bases between the two ends. For the CDR3, the DNA is TGTGCCAGCAGTTATCTTGGACTGTACTCCTACGAGCAGTACTTC. Protein sequence: CASSYLGLYSYEQYF.

The chain is built from TRBV20-1 and TRBJ2-1, with 7 bases identical to TRBD2. Germline-derived CDR1 and CDR2 are DFQATT and SNEGSKA (reference sequence). The CDR3 contains 15 residues. The J segment lost 0 bases and the V segment lost 4 bases, leaving 6 bases of the junction unmatched. CDR3 sequence: CSAIGLGASYNEQFF. The CDR3 DNA is TGCAGTGCTATCGGACTAGGCGCCTCCTACAATGAGCAGTTCTTC.

This chain joins TRBV7-8 and TRBJ2-3; D is ambiguous. V was clipped by 6 bases and J by 4 bases, with 11 bases between them. This CDR3 region has 13 residues. Germline lookup yields CDR1 SGHVS and CDR2 FQNEAQ. CDR3 amino acids: CASRRRTADTQYF. CDR3 nucleotides: TGTGCCAGCAGAAGGCGCACGGCAGATACGCAGTATTTT.

The chain joins TRBV10-3 to TRBJ1-1; 7 bases line up with TRBD1. V lost 11 bases to trimming and J lost 1 base; unmatched junction nucleotides: 7. Germline V gene sequence: CDR1 ENHRY, CDR2 SYGVKD. The CDR3 has 13 residues. The CDR3 here is CAPRQGGNTEAFF. CDR3 in DNA: TGTGCCCCAAGACAGGGCGGGAACACTGAAGCTTTCTTT.

This clonotype was seen only once. The chain combines TRBV12-3 or TRBV12-4 with TRBJ2-5; D gene ambiguous. Trimming removed 1 base from V and 0 bases from J, with 3 bases in between. The CDR3 sequence is 13 residues long. Here the CDR3 reads CASSLGDQETQYF. The DNA of the CDR3 is TGTGCCAGCAGTTTAGGGGACCAAGAGACCCAGTACTTC.

This clonotype was picked up many times. The chain has TRBV11-2 and TRBJ2-3; 8 bases map to TRBD2. Germline CDR1 and CDR2: SGHAT and FQNNGV. Trimming cost V 3 bases and J 3 bases; bases outside gene matches: 2. CDR3 size: 14 residues. CDR3 DNA: TGTGCCAGCAGCTTTTTAGCGGGGACAGATACGCAGTATTTT. Amino acid sequence: CASSFLAGTDTQYF.

This clonotype was counted at least ten times. V and J are TRBV12-3 or TRBV12-4 and TRBJ2-1; D remains unclear. The V gene lost 4 bases and the J gene lost 0 bases, with 10 bases spanning the gap. The CDR3 has 15 residues. CDR3 DNA: TGTGCCAGCAGTTCCTCGCCGAGCTCCTACAATGAGCAGTTCTTC. Amino acids: CASSSSPSSYNEQFF.

About this clonotype itself: Just one base apart from a much larger clone, this may be a read error. The V and J genes are TRBV7-2 and TRBJ1-2, with 7 positions matching TRBD1. Looked up from germline, CDR1 is SGHTA and CDR2 is FQGNSA. The V segment lost 6 bases and the J segment 3 bases; nucleotides outside the gene matches: 7. CDR3 length: 14 amino acids. The CDR3 is CASRGPGGDYGYTF. In DNA form, the CDR3 reads TGTGCCAGCAGAGGGCCAGGGGGTGACTATGGCTACACCTTC. The full variable domain, completed using reference TRBV7-2 and TRBJ1-2, is GAGVSQSPSNKVTEKGKDVELRCDPISGHTALYWYRQSLGQGLEFLIYFQGNSAPDKSGLPSDRFSAERTGGSVSTLTIQRTQQEDSAVYLCASRGPGGDYGYTFGSGTRLTVV.